The 20 T cell receptor beta chains presented below share a single source sample, sequenced in a study of CD8+CD57+ T cells in acquired aplastic anemia. Genomic DNA templated the TCR beta VDJ and CDR3 profiling. TCRdb called the reads again in MiXCR, with one record for every CDR3 protein. The repertoire consists of 100,000 to 150,000 distinct CDR3 sequences, with around 48% occurring once and the leading ten covering under 3%. Sample: sorted CD4+, CD8+, or CD8+CD57+ T cells (not recorded which) from PBMCs. The source of these receptors is a human donor in good health, serving as a control.

This clonotype was found many times. This chain connects TRBV4-2 to TRBJ1-1; TRBD1 is a possible D gene (6 bases). The CDR3 contains 15 residues. Germline V lookup: CDR1 LGHNA, CDR2 YNFKEQ. Trimming removed 1 base at V and 0 bases at J, with 9 bases between. The CDR3 region has the DNA TGTGCCAGCAGCCAAGGCAGGGGATTGAACACTGAAGCTTTCTTT. Translation: CASSQGRGLNTEAFF.

This clonotype has only one observation. This chain links TRBV7-1 with TRBJ2-3, with TRBD2 matching over 15 bases. TRBV7-1 is classed as an ORF, of uncertain function. The trim removed 3 bases at V and 0 bases at J, leaving 10 bases unmatched. This CDR3 is built from 20 residues. Here the CDR3 reads CASSSAGLAGGLSSTDTQYF. The DNA of the CDR3 is TGTGCCAGCAGCTCCGCGGGACTAGCGGGGGGACTATCGAGCACAGATACGCAGTATTTT.

This chain connects TRBV9 to TRBJ2-1; 10 bases match TRBD2. Germline V gene lookup returns CDR1 SGDLS and CDR2 YYNGEE. CDR3 length equals 15 residues. The V segment lost 7 bases and the J segment 6 bases; nucleotides outside the gene matches: 10. CDR3 region: CASSPSGGAANEQFF. The CDR3 DNA is TGTGCCAGCTCGCCAAGCGGGGGGGCGGCCAATGAGCAGTTCTTC. Looking up the rest from reference TRBV9 and TRBJ2-1 gives the full variable domain: DSGVTQTPKHLITATGQRVTLRCSPRSGDLSVYWYQQSLDQGLQFLIQYYNGEERAKGNILERFSAQQFPDLHSELNLSSLELGDSALYFCASSPSGGAANEQFFGPGTRLTVL.

The V gene is TRBV19, the J gene TRBJ1-1; D call uncertain. Trimming shortened V by 5 bases and J by 1 base, and 14 bases separated the two germline ends. Germline CDR1 LNHDA, CDR2 SQIVND (reference sequence). This CDR3 has 15 amino acids. This CDR3 is CASSLRGSQNTEAFF. The CDR3 DNA sequence: TGTGCCAGTAGTCTGCGCGGCAGCCAGAACACTGAAGCTTTCTTT. The whole variable domain, remainder taken from reference TRBV19 and TRBJ1-1, is DGGITQSPKYLFRKEGQNVTLSCEQNLNHDAMYWYRQDPGQGLRLIYYSQIVNDFQKGDIAEGYSVSREKKESFPLTVTSAQKNPTAFYLCASSLRGSQNTEAFFGQGTRLTVV.

This clonotype was counted many times. CDR3 bases: TGCGCCAGCAGCCAAGAGGGAGGGAATGGGGATCAGCCCCAGCATTTT. Encoded protein: CASSQEGGNGDQPQHF. The chain joins TRBV4-1 to TRBJ1-5, with D hard to call. Germline-derived CDR1 and CDR2 are MGHRA and YSYEKL. This CDR3 is 16 amino acids long. Trimming removed 0 bases at V and 5 bases at J, with 14 bases between.

This clonotype was found a few times. The CDR3 DNA is TGTGCCACTACGACAGGTTCGGGTGGGACCCAGTACTTC. Encoded protein: CATTTGSGGTQYF. The chain joins TRBV19 to TRBJ2-5; perhaps TRBD1 as D (6 bases). The CDR3 runs 13 residues. Trimming removed 10 bases from V and 7 bases from J, with 19 bases in between. Germline V gene lookup returns CDR1 LNHDA and CDR2 SQIVND (reference sequence).

This clonotype has only one observation. The V gene is TRBV29-1, the J gene TRBJ2-7; 8 nucleotides line up with TRBD1. The CDR3 covers 13 residues. V was clipped by 4 bases and J by 7 bases; unmatched bases: 9. CDR1 is SQVTM, CDR2 ANQGSEA, per germline. The CDR3: CSVGQGALWEQYF. The CDR3, as DNA: TGCAGCGTTGGGCAGGGGGCATTGTGGGAGCAGTACTTC.

This clonotype was detected many times. This rearrangement joins TRBV12-3 or TRBV12-4 to TRBJ2-5; 7 bases line up with TRBD1. With 4 bases clipped from V and 0 bases from J, the junction kept 11 bases outside the gene matches. The CDR3 covers 17 residues. The DNA of the CDR3 is TGTGCCAGCAGTTCCTCGTCTTCAGGGGGACACCAAGAGACCCAGTACTTC. Translated, it gives CASSSSSSGGHQETQYF.

This clonotype showed up many times. The chain employs TRBV3-1 and TRBJ1-2, with D perhaps TRBD1 (6 bases). Trimming removed 3 bases from V and 6 bases from J, with 17 bases in between. Germline V CDR1 and CDR2: LGHDT, YNNKEL (reference sequence). CDR3 length equals 15 residues. The CDR3 DNA follows: TGTGCCAGCAGCCACCTAGACAGGCTCAAGGATGGCTACACCTTC. As protein: CASSHLDRLKDGYTF.

The CDR3 protein is CSVVRGETQYF. In nucleotides, the CDR3 is TGCAGCGTTGTTCGTGGGGAGACCCAGTACTTC. This chain links TRBV29-1 with TRBJ2-5; D is ambiguous. Trimming left V 4 bases short and J 5 bases short, with 8 bases between. The germline CDR1 and CDR2 sequences are SQVTM and ANQGSEA. CDR3 length: 11 residues. Filled out from reference TRBV29-1 and TRBJ2-5, the complete variable domain reads SAVISQKPSRDICQRGTSLTIQCQVDSQVTMMFWYRQQPGQSLTLIATANQGSEATYESGFVIDKFPISRPNLTFSTLTVSNMSPEDSSIYLCSVVRGETQYFGPGTRLLVL.

CDR3 DNA sequence: TGTGCCAGCAGCATCGGGGACAGTTCCTACAATGAGCAGTTCTTC. This gives the protein CASSIGDSSYNEQFF. This chain links TRBV9 with TRBJ2-1; 7 bases map to TRBD1. The V gene end was trimmed by 4 bases and the J gene end by 1 base; junction bases not matched to a gene: 5. Germline V CDR1 and CDR2: SGDLS, YYNGEE. This CDR3 is built from 15 residues.

This chain connects TRBV5-1 to TRBJ2-6, with D possibly being TRBD1 or TRBD2 (5 bases each). The ends were cut back, 4 bases at V and 5 bases at J, with 16 bases in the middle. The CDR3 sequence is 16 residues long. Germline CDR1 reads SGHRS; CDR2 reads YFSETQ. The CDR3 region is CASSPGRSPRANVLTF. The CDR3 nucleotides read TGCGCCAGCAGCCCGGGACGGAGTCCAAGGGCCAACGTCCTGACTTTC. Supplemented by reference TRBV5-1 and TRBJ2-6, the full variable domain reads KAGVTQTPRYLIKTRGQQVTLSCSPISGHRSVSWYQQTPGQGLQFLFEYFSETQRNKGNFPGRFSGRQFSNSRSEMNVSTLELGDSALYLCASSPGRSPRANVLTFGAGSRLTVL.

V gene TRBV7-2 combines with J gene TRBJ2-7; TRBD2 agrees at 10 bases. Germline trimming cut 1 base from V and 3 bases from J; bases unmatched to any gene: 3. The CDR3 consists of 15 residues. From germline, CDR1 is SGHTA and CDR2 FQGNSA. This chain's CDR3 is CASSLGTSGFYEQYF. CDR3 DNA sequence: TGTGCCAGCAGCTTAGGGACTAGCGGATTCTACGAGCAGTACTTC.

This clonotype came up many times. The genes are TRBV29-1 and TRBJ2-4; 8 nucleotides agree with TRBD1. Germline lookup yields CDR1 SQVTM and CDR2 ANQGSEA. V lost 3 bases to trimming and J lost 6 bases; unmatched junction nucleotides: 4. The CDR3 contains 13 residues. The CDR3 spells CSVDLGQGNIQYF. The CDR3 DNA is TGCAGCGTTGATCTAGGACAGGGAAACATTCAGTACTTC.

V is TRBV19 and J is TRBJ2-7, with 8 bases lining up with TRBD2. The V segment lost 3 bases and the J segment 1 base; nucleotides outside the gene matches: 5. CDR3 length equals 15 residues. Germline CDR1 and CDR2: LNHDA and SQIVND (reference sequence). CDR3 nucleotides: TGTGCCAGTAGTATTGCAACTAGCGGTTCCTACGAGCAGTACTTC. The encoded protein is CASSIATSGSYEQYF. The complete variable domain, with remaining parts taken from reference TRBV19 and TRBJ2-7, reads DGGITQSPKYLFRKEGQNVTLSCEQNLNHDAMYWYRQDPGQGLRLIYYSQIVNDFQKGDIAEGYSVSREKKESFPLTVTSAQKNPTAFYLCASSIATSGSYEQYFGPGTRLTVT.

This clonotype is medium-sized by share. V is TRBV20-1 and J is TRBJ2-7; 9 bases are shared with TRBD1. Germline loops: CDR1 DFQATT, CDR2 SNEGSKA (reference sequence). The trim removed 6 bases at V and 6 bases at J, leaving 15 bases unmatched. This CDR3 contains 15 residues. The CDR3 here is CSAQPPRDREFEQYF. CDR3 DNA: TGCAGTGCACAACCCCCCAGGGACAGGGAGTTCGAGCAGTACTTC.

The rearrangement uses TRBV29-1 and TRBJ1-2; 7 nucleotides align to TRBD1. Looked up from germline, CDR1 is SQVTM and CDR2 is ANQGSEA. J was trimmed by 7 bases and V by 8 bases; bases with no gene match: 7. CDR3 size: 11 residues. The CDR3: CSSTGDCGYTF. CDR3 sequence (DNA): TGCAGCTCAACAGGGGACTGTGGCTACACCTTC.

The chain recombines TRBV20-1 with TRBJ2-1; 7 nucleotides align to TRBD2. Germline V gene sequence: CDR1 DFQATT, CDR2 SNEGSKA (reference sequence). The CDR3 covers 15 residues. J was trimmed by 0 bases and V by 5 bases; bases with no gene match: 7. The CDR3: CSAGPGGSSYNEQFF. The CDR3 DNA sequence: TGCAGTGCTGGGCCGGGGGGTAGCTCCTACAATGAGCAGTTCTTC.

The chain employs TRBV5-1 and TRBJ1-2; 8 bases map to TRBD1. Germline V CDR1 and CDR2: SGHRS, YFSETQ. The CDR3 extends over 15 amino acids. The V segment lost 0 bases and the J segment 1 base; nucleotides outside the gene matches: 2. The CDR3 spells CASSLEGQVNYGYTF. In DNA form, the CDR3 reads TGCGCCAGCAGCTTGGAGGGACAGGTTAACTATGGCTACACCTTC. Full variable domain (outside the CDR3, taken from reference TRBV5-1 and TRBJ1-2): KAGVTQTPRYLIKTRGQQVTLSCSPISGHRSVSWYQQTPGQGLQFLFEYFSETQRNKGNFPGRFSGRQFSNSRSEMNVSTLELGDSALYLCASSLEGQVNYGYTFGSGTRLTVV.

The chain has TRBV5-1 and TRBJ2-5, with D perhaps TRBD1 or TRBD2 (6 bases each). The CDR3 is 15 residues long. Trimming cost V 0 bases and J 9 bases, with 18 bases left between them. Germline lookup yields CDR1 SGHRS and CDR2 YFSETQ. The CDR3: CASSLAGRRGEAQYF. Here the CDR3 DNA reads TGCGCCAGCAGCTTGGCCGGACGTAGGGGGGAGGCCCAGTACTTC.